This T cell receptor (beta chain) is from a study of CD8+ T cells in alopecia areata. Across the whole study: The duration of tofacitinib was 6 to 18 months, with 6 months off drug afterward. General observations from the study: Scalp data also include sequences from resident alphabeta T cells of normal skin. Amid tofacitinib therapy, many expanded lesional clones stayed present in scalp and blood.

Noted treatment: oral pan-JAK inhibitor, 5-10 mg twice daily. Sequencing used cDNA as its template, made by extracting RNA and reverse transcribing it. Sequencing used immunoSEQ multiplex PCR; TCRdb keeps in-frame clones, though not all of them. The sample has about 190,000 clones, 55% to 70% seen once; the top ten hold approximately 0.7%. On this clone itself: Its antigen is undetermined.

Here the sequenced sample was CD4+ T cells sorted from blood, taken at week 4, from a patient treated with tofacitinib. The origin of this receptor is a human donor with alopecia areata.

The CDR3 loop reads CASSSLTGSYEQYF. In DNA, the CDR3 is TGTGCCAGCAGTTCCCTGACAGGTTCCTACGAGCAGTACTTC. This sequence joins TRBV6-5 and TRBJ2-7, with D possibly TRBD1 on 6 matching bases. Trimming left V 4 bases short and J 1 base short, with 11 bases between. The length of the CDR3 is 14 residues. Germline V gives CDR1 MNHEY, CDR2 SVGAGI.